Included here is one T cell receptor beta chain sequence, with context. No cognate antigen has been identified for it. There are no base qualities to consult, and no much larger clone falls within one base. The source of the sample is a study of technical replicates of blood from a handful of donors (dated by TCRdb to the late 2010s). The library was built by means of the immunoSEQ multiplex PCR assay. This is the immuneACCESS table as TCRdb keeps it, with only in-frame sequences that have V and J called. A part of the clones is gone; compared with another copy, unresolved V genes explain less than half, and the rest is unexplained. This sample gives approximately 88,000 clones in total; around 94% of them show up just once. Of the sample, around 0.25% is held by the ten largest clones. The CDR3 sequence holds 15 residues, the cysteine and phenylalanine included. The only DNA kept is the CDR3, 45 bases in frame from the first base. The germline V gene specifies MRHNA as CDR1 and SNTAGT as CDR2. Here V drops 5 bases and J drops 0 bases, and the junction holds 3 bases not matched to any gene.

The chain was built from TRBV6-4 and TRBJ2-1, and TRBD2 aligns with 8 junction nucleotides. Sequencing was carried out using T cells isolated from PBMCs. This sequence was found in a human donor in good health. The CDR3 amino acid sequence is: CASSPGTSSYNEQFF. The nucleotide sequence reads TGTGCCAGCAGTCCTGGGACTAGCTCCTACAATGAGCAGTTCTTC.